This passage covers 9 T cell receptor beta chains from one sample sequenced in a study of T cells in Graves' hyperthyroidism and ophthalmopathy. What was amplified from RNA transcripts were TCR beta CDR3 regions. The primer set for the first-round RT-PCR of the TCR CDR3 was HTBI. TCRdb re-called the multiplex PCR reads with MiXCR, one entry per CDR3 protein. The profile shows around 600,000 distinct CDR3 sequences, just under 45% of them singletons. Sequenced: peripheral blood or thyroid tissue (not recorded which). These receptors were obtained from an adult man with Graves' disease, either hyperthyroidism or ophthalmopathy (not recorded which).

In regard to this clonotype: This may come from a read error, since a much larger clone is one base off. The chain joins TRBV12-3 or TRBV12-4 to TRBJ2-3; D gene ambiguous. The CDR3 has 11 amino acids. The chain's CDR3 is CASSFTDTRYF. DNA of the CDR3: TGTGCCAGCAGTTTCACAGATACGCGGTATTTT.

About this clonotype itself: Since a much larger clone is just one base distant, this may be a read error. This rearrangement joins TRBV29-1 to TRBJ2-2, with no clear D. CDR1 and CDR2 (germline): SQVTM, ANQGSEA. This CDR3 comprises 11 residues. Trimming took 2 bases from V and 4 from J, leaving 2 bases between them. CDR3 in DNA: TGCAGCGTTGAACCCACCGGGGAGCTGTTTTTT. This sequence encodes CSVEPTGELFF.

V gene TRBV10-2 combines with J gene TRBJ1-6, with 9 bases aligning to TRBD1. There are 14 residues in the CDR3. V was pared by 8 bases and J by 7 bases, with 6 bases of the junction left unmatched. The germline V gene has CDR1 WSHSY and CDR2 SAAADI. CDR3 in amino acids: CASCTGGDNSPLHF. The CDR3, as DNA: TGCGCCAGCTGCACAGGGGGCGACAATTCACCCCTCCACTTT.

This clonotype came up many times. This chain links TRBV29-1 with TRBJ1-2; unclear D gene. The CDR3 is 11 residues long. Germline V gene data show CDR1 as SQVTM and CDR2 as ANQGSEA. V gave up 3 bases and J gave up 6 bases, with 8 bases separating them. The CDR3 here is CSVEARDGYTF. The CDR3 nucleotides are TGCAGCGTTGAGGCCCGAGATGGCTACACCTTC.

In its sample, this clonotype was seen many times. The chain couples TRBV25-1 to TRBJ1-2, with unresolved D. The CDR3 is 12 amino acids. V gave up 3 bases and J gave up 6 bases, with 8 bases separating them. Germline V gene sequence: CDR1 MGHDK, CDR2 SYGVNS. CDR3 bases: TGTGCCAGCAGTGAGGGAGGAGATGGCTACACCTTC. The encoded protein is CASSEGGDGYTF.

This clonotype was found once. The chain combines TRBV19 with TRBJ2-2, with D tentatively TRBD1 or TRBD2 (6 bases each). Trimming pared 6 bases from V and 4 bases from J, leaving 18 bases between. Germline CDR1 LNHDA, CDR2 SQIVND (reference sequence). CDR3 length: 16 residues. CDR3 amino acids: CASRRQGFGSTGELFF. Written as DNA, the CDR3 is TGTGCCAGTAGACGGCAGGGGTTCGGGAGCACCGGGGAGCTGTTTTTT.

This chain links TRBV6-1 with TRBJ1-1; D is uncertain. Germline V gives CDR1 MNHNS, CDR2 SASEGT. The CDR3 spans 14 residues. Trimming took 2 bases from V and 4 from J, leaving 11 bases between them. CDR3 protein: CASSEQKSGTEAFF. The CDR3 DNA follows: TGTGCCAGCAGTGAACAGAAAAGCGGCACTGAAGCTTTCTTT.

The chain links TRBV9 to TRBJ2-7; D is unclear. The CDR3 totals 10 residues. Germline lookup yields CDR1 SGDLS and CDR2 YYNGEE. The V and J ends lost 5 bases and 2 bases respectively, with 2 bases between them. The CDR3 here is CASRTYEQYF. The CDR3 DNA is TGTGCCAGCAGAACCTACGAGCAGTACTTC. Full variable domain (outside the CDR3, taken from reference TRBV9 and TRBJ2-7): DSGVTQTPKHLITATGQRVTLRCSPRSGDLSVYWYQQSLDQGLQFLIQYYNGEERAKGNILERFSAQQFPDLHSELNLSSLELGDSALYFCASRTYEQYFGPGTRLTVT.

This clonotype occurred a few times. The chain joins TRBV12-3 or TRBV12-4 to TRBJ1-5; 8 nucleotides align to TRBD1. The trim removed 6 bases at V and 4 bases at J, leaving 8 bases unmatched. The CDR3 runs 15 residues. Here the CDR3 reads CASSRDRNPNQPQHF. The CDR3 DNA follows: TGTGCCAGCAGCCGGGACAGGAACCCGAATCAGCCCCAGCATTTT.